This is a list of T cell receptor beta chains from one sample in a study of T cells in Graves' hyperthyroidism and ophthalmopathy. In TCRdb, the multiplex PCR reads were re-called with MiXCR into one record per CDR3 protein. In the table there are 500,000 or so distinct CDR3 sequences, about 15% of which are singletons. The sequencing sample was made of blood. All receptors derive from a woman aged 18-30 years with Graves' ophthalmopathy. CDR3s include the opening cysteine and the closing phenylalanine or tryptophan. D genes are given only for firm matches. Clone size is not always given. Where it is, it says once, few, many or a class for expanded clones.

j_call: TRBJ1-5
v_call: TRBV5-1
d_call: TRBD1
clone_size: many
cdr3_nt: TGCGCCAGCAGCTTGGGGGGCGACAGGGGGCGAAATCAGCCCCAGCATTTT
cdr3_aa: CASSLGGDRGRNQPQHF

j_call: TRBJ1-3
v_call: TRBV7-2
d_call: TRBD1
clone_size: many
cdr3_nt: TGTGCCAGCAGCACGAGACAGGGTGACACCATATATTTT
cdr3_aa: CASSTRQGDTIYF

j_call: TRBJ1-2
v_call: TRBV20-1
d_call: .
clone_size: few
cdr3_nt: TGCAATGCTAGAAGCTATGGCTACACCTTC
cdr3_aa: CNARSYGYTF

j_call: TRBJ2-1
v_call: TRBV12-3/TRBV12-4
d_call: TRBD1
clone_size: many
cdr3_nt: TGTGCCAGCAGTTTATGGGGGACAGGGGTCTACAATGAGCAGTTCTTC
cdr3_aa: CASSLWGTGVYNEQFF

j_call: TRBJ1-1
v_call: TRBV7-2
d_call: .
clone_size: many
cdr3_nt: TGTGCCAGCAGCGAACAGAGGAACACTGAAGCTTTCTTT
cdr3_aa: CASSEQRNTEAFF

j_call: TRBJ2-5
v_call: TRBV30
d_call: TRBD1
clone_size: many
cdr3_nt: TGTGCATCGACAGGGTGGAGAGAGACCCAGTACTTC
cdr3_aa: CASTGWRETQYF

j_call: TRBJ2-1
v_call: TRBV7-2
d_call: .
clone_size: many
cdr3_nt: TGTGCCAGCAGCTTAGTAGGGGAGAAGGAGCAGTTCTTC
cdr3_aa: CASSLVGEKEQFF

j_call: TRBJ1-4
v_call: TRBV28
d_call: TRBD1
clone_size: many
cdr3_nt: TGTGCCAGCAGTCGCCGGATAGGGACAGGGGATGAAAAACTGTTTTTT
cdr3_aa: CASSRRIGTGDEKLFF

j_call: TRBJ2-6
v_call: TRBV2
d_call: .
clone_size: many
cdr3_nt: TGTGCCAGCAGTGAACGGTCCTCTGGGGCCAACGTCCTGACTTTC
cdr3_aa: CASSERSSGANVLTF

j_call: TRBJ1-4
v_call: TRBV7-9
d_call: TRBD1
clone_size: few
cdr3_nt: TGTGCCAGCAGGCCGACAGGGGGATTTAATGAAAAACTGTTTTTT
cdr3_aa: CASRPTGGFNEKLFF

j_call: TRBJ2-3
v_call: TRBV3-1
d_call: .
clone_size: many
cdr3_nt: TGTGCCAGCAGCCTAAGGGTGTACCCAGATACGCAGTATTTT
cdr3_aa: CASSLRVYPDTQYF

j_call: TRBJ1-1
v_call: TRBV5-1
d_call: TRBD1
clone_size: many
cdr3_nt: TGCGCCAGCAGCAGGGGACAGTTAAACACTGAAGCTTTCTTT
cdr3_aa: CASSRGQLNTEAFF

j_call: TRBJ1-2
v_call: TRBV12-3/TRBV12-4
d_call: TRBD1
clone_size: .
cdr3_nt: TGTGCCAGCAGTCTGCGGACAGGAAAAACCTTC
cdr3_aa: CASSLRTGKTF

j_call: TRBJ1-2
v_call: TRBV7-2
d_call: TRBD1
clone_size: many
cdr3_nt: TGTGCCAGCAGCGCGTCGGGACAGACCCTTTGGGCCGGCTACACCTTC
cdr3_aa: CASSASGQTLWAGYTF

j_call: TRBJ2-7
v_call: TRBV7-8
d_call: .
clone_size: many
cdr3_nt: TGTGCCAGCAGCTTCCCCCGATCCCCCTACGAGCAGTACTTC
cdr3_aa: CASSFPRSPYEQYF

j_call: TRBJ2-7
v_call: TRBV11-2
d_call: .
clone_size: many
cdr3_nt: TGTGCCAGCAGCTTAGCCAGGGGAGCCTACGAGCAGTACTTC
cdr3_aa: CASSLARGAYEQYF

j_call: TRBJ2-7
v_call: TRBV28
d_call: .
clone_size: many
cdr3_nt: TGTGCCTCCGGGGGGCTGGCCTACGAGCAGTACTTC
cdr3_aa: CASGGLAYEQYF

j_call: TRBJ1-1
v_call: TRBV24-1
d_call: .
clone_size: many
cdr3_nt: TGTGCCACCAGTGATTTTCCCCCCCCACAGGATCCAAGGAACACTGAAGCTTTCTTT
cdr3_aa: CATSDFPPPQDPRNTEAFF

j_call: TRBJ1-5
v_call: TRBV3-1
d_call: .
clone_size: few
cdr3_nt: TGTGCCAGCAGCCAAGATGTACAGGGTGGGCAGCCCCAGCATTTT
cdr3_aa: CASSQDVQGGQPQHF

j_call: TRBJ1-2
v_call: TRBV14
d_call: .
clone_size: .
cdr3_nt: TGTGCCAGCAGCCCGGAGGCGTGGGGTGGCTACACCTTC
cdr3_aa: CASSPEAWGGYTF

j_call: TRBJ1-3
v_call: TRBV12-3/TRBV12-4
d_call: TRBD1
clone_size: .
cdr3_nt: TGTGCCAGCAGCTTGGCAGGGGGCGCTGGAAACACCATATATTTT
cdr3_aa: CASSLAGGAGNTIYF

j_call: TRBJ1-1
v_call: TRBV10-1
d_call: TRBD1
clone_size: many
cdr3_nt: TGCGCCAGCAGTCACAGGGGCCCCACTGAAGCTTTCTTT
cdr3_aa: CASSHRGPTEAFF

j_call: TRBJ2-7
v_call: TRBV7-6
d_call: .
clone_size: many
cdr3_nt: TGTGCCAGCAGCTTAGTAAGCCAGTACGAGCAGTACTTC
cdr3_aa: CASSLVSQYEQYF

j_call: TRBJ1-5
v_call: TRBV28
d_call: TRBD1
clone_size: few
cdr3_nt: TGTGCCAGCAGTCCAAGGGACAGGGGGCGCGGCAATCAGCCCCAGCATTTT
cdr3_aa: CASSPRDRGRGNQPQHF

j_call: TRBJ2-2
v_call: TRBV15
d_call: .
clone_size: few
cdr3_nt: TGTGCCACCAGCAGAGATCAGACCGGGGAGCTGTTTTTT
cdr3_aa: CATSRDQTGELFF

j_call: TRBJ1-1
v_call: TRBV4-2
d_call: .
clone_size: .
cdr3_nt: TGTGCCAGCAGCCAAGTCTGGGAGAACACTGAAGCTTTCTTT
cdr3_aa: CASSQVWENTEAFF

j_call: TRBJ1-3
v_call: TRBV5-1
d_call: .
clone_size: .
cdr3_nt: TGCGCCAGCAGCTTGGATCCACGGGCTGGAAACACCATATATTTT
cdr3_aa: CASSLDPRAGNTIYF

j_call: TRBJ2-7
v_call: TRBV7-9
d_call: .
clone_size: .
cdr3_nt: TGTGCCAGCCAGGGGGACCAGCGGGCCTACGAGCAGTACTTC
cdr3_aa: CASQGDQRAYEQYF

j_call: TRBJ1-5
v_call: TRBV11-2
d_call: .
clone_size: few
cdr3_nt: TGTGCCAGCAGCTTAGATGGGACAAATCAGCCCCAGCATTTT
cdr3_aa: CASSLDGTNQPQHF

j_call: TRBJ1-2
v_call: TRBV30
d_call: .
clone_size: many
cdr3_nt: TGTGCCTGGAGCATAGCGACAGCTTACTATGGCTACACCTTC
cdr3_aa: CAWSIATAYYGYTF

j_call: TRBJ1-5
v_call: TRBV28
d_call: TRBD1
clone_size: many
cdr3_nt: TGTGCCAGCAATCCGACAGGGGAGGTCAATCAGCCCCAGCATTTT
cdr3_aa: CASNPTGEVNQPQHF

j_call: TRBJ2-1
v_call: TRBV7-2
d_call: .
clone_size: few
cdr3_nt: TGTGCCAGCAGCTTCCGGGCCTACAATGAGCAGTTCTTC
cdr3_aa: CASSFRAYNEQFF

j_call: TRBJ2-2
v_call: TRBV9
d_call: .
clone_size: few
cdr3_nt: TGTGCCAGCAGCGTAGTTCCGGGAGAGAACACCGGGGAGCTGTTTTTT
cdr3_aa: CASSVVPGENTGELFF

j_call: TRBJ1-4
v_call: TRBV2
d_call: .
clone_size: few
cdr3_nt: TGTGCCAGCAGTGATTTTTTACTGGGTAATGAAAAACTGTTTTTT
cdr3_aa: CASSDFLLGNEKLFF

j_call: TRBJ2-3
v_call: TRBV11-1
d_call: .
clone_size: .
cdr3_nt: TGTGCCAGCAGCCAGCAGGGTCTAGATACGCAGTATTTT
cdr3_aa: CASSQQGLDTQYF

j_call: TRBJ1-1
v_call: TRBV6-1
d_call: .
clone_size: few
cdr3_nt: TGTGCCAGTACGATCACCAACACTGAAGCTTTCTTT
cdr3_aa: CASTITNTEAFF